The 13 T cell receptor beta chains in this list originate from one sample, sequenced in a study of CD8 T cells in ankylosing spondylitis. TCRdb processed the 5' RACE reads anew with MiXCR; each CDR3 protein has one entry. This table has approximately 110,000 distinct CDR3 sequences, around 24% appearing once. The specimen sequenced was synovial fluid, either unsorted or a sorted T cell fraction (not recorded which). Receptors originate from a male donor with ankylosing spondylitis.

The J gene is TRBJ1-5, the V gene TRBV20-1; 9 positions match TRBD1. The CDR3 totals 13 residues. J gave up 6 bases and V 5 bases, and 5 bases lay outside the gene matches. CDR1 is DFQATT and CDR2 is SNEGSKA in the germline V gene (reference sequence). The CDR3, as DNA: TGCAGTGCTGACAGGGGGATTGGTCAGCCCCAGCATTTT. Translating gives CSADRGIGQPQHF.

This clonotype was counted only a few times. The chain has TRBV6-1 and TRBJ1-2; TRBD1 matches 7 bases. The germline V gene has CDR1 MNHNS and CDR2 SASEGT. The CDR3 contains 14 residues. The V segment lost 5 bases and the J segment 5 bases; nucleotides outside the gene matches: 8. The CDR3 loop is CASSPGQPIYGYTF. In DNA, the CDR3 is TGTGCCAGCAGTCCGGGACAGCCGATTTATGGCTACACCTTC.

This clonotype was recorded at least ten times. The CDR3 loop is CAISLGTKTGELFF. The CDR3 nucleotides read TGTGCCATCAGTCTCGGTACTAAGACCGGGGAGCTGTTTTTT. The rearrangement joins TRBV10-3 to TRBJ2-2; D remains unclear. Trimming took off 5 bases at V and 5 bases at J, with 12 bases between the two ends. CDR1 and CDR2 (germline): ENHRY, SYGVKD. The CDR3 has 14 amino acids.

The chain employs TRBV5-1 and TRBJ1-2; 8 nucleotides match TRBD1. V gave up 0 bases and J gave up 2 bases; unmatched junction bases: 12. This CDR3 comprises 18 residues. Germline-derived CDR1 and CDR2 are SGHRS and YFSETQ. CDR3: CASSLDPGQGAKNYGYTF. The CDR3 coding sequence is TGCGCCAGCAGCTTGGACCCGGGGCAGGGGGCAAAAAACTATGGCTACACCTTC.

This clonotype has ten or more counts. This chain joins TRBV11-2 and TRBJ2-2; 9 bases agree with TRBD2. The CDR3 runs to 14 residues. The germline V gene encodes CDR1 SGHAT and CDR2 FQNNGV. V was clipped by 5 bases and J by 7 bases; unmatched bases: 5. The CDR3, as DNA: TGTGCCAGCAGCCGACTAGCGGTAGGCGGGGAGCTGTTTTTT. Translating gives CASSRLAVGGELFF.

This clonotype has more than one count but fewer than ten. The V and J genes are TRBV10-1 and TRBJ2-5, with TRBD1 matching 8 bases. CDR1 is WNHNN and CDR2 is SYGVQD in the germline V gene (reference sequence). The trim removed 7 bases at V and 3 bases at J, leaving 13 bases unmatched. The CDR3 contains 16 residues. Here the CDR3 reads CASNFRDRLTKETQYF. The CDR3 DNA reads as TGCGCCAGCAACTTTCGGGACAGGTTGACAAAAGAGACCCAGTACTTC.

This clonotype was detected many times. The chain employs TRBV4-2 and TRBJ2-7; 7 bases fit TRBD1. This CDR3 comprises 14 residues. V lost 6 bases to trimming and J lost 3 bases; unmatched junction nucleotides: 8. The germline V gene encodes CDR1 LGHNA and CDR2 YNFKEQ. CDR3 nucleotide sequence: TGTGCCAGCAGTTTTTCCCGGGACAGCTACGAGCAGTACTTC. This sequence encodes CASSFSRDSYEQYF.

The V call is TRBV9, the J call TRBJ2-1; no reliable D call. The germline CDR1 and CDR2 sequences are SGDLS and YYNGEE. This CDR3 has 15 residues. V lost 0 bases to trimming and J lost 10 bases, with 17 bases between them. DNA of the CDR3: TGTGCCAGCAGCGTAGGTAACTTTGAGTCGTCGGAGCAGTTCTTC. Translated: CASSVGNFESSEQFF.

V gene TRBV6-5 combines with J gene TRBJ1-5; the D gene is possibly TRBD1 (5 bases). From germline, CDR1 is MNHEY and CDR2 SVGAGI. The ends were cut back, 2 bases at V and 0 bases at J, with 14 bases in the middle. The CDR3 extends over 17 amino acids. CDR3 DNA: TGTGCCAGCAGTTACGGAGACAGATGGTATAGCAATCAGCCCCAGCATTTT. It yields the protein CASSYGDRWYSNQPQHF.

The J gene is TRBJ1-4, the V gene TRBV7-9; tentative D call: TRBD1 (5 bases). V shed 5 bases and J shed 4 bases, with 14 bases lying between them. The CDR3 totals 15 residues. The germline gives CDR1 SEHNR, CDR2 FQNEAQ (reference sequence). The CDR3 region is CASSTGRAHNEKLFF. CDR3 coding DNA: TGTGCCAGCAGCACGGGCAGGGCCCATAATGAAAAACTGTTTTTT. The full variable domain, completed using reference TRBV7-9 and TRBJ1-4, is DTGVSQNPRHKITKRGQNVTFRCDPISEHNRLYWYRQTLGQGPEFLTYFQNEAQLEKSRLLSDRFSAERPKGSFSTLEIQRTEQGDSAMYLCASSTGRAHNEKLFFGSGTQLSVL.

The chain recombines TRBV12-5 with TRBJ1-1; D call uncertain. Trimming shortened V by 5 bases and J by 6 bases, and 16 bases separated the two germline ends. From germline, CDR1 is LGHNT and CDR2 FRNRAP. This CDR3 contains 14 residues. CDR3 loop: CASGTRWGSAEAFF. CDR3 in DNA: TGTGCTAGTGGTACTCGGTGGGGATCCGCTGAAGCTTTCTTT.

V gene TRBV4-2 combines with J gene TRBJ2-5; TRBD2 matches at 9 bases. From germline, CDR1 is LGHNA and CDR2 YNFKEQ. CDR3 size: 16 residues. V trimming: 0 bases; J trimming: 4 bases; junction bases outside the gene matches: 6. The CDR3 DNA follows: TGTGCCAGCAGCCAAGATAAGTTAGCGGGAGTAGAGACCCAGTACTTC. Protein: CASSQDKLAGVETQYF.

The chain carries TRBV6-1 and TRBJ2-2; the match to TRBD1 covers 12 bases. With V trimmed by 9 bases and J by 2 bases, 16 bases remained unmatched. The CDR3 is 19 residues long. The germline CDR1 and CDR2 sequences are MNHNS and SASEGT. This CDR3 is CASPRRKTGQGANTGELFF. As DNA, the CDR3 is TGTGCCAGTCCCCGTCGAAAGACGGGACAGGGGGCAAACACCGGGGAGCTGTTTTTT.